The 21 T cell receptor beta chains presented below share a single source sample, sequenced in a study of T cells in localized non-small cell lung cancer. TCRdb's table, derived via immunoSEQ multiplex PCR, lists solely in-frame clones and lacks some. This sample has fewer than 40,000 clones, with roughly nine tenths found just once. The material sequenced was peripheral blood mononuclear cells, taken before any cancer treatment. The receptors were sampled from a man between 35 and 75 years old with stage III lung adenocarcinoma.

CDR3 bases: TGTGCCAGCAGCCCGGACAGGGGAGAGACCCAGTACTTC. This gives the protein CASSPDRGETQYF. This rearrangement joins TRBV7-3 to TRBJ2-5, with 9 positions matching TRBD1. The junction had 2 bases not matched to a gene; V was cut back by 5 bases and J by 4 bases. Germline V CDR1 and CDR2: SGHTA, FQGTGA. CDR3 length: 13 residues.

This chain uses TRBV11-3 with TRBJ1-2, with 9 bases aligning to TRBD1. Losses at the gene ends were 5 bases for V and 7 bases for J; bases not matched to a gene: 8. The length of the CDR3 is 14 residues. Germline CDR1 is SGHNT and CDR2 is YENEEA. The CDR3 loop reads CASSARDRDFGYTF. In nucleotides, the CDR3 is TGTGCCAGCAGCGCCCGGGACAGGGACTTTGGCTACACCTTC.

In DNA, the CDR3 is TGTGCCAGCAGCCTAGGAAGGGTTAGCAATCAGCCCCAGCATTTT. It specifies CASSLGRVSNQPQHF. The chain is built from TRBV16 and TRBJ1-5; D is unresolved. Germline CDR1 is KGHSY and CDR2 is FQNENV. The CDR3 is made up of 15 amino acids. V lost 4 bases to trimming and J lost 0 bases, with 10 bases between them.

This clone was counted between two and nine times. J is TRBJ2-6 and V is TRBV7-3; 9 nucleotides match TRBD1. The CDR3 is made up of 16 amino acids. J was trimmed by 2 bases and V by 1 base; bases with no gene match: 0. Germline V gives CDR1 SGHTA, CDR2 FQGTGA. The CDR3 region has the DNA TGTGCCAGCAGCTTAAACAGGGGGCCTGGGGCCAACGTCCTGACTTTC. Protein product: CASSLNRGPGANVLTF.

The V gene is TRBV4-3, the J gene TRBJ1-2; D ambiguous. Germline V CDR1 and CDR2: LGHNA, YSLEER. The CDR3 has 14 amino acids. V was clipped by 1 base and J by 4 bases, with 10 bases between them. The CDR3 DNA reads TGCGCCAGCAGCCAAGCGGGCTCCATCTATGGCTACACCTTC. Residues: CASSQAGSIYGYTF.

This chain uses TRBV11-2 with TRBJ2-5, with a tentative D call TRBD1 (6 bases). V lost 1 base, J lost 7 bases, and 19 bases lay in between. The CDR3 runs 16 residues. Germline V lookup: CDR1 SGHAT, CDR2 FQNNGV. The DNA of the CDR3 is TGTGCCAGCAGCTTAGCCAAAGCGACAGGTACGGCGACCCAGTACTTC. Its protein product is CASSLAKATGTATQYF.

The CDR3 DNA follows: TGTGCTGCGCTGGGGAGGACAGAGACCCAGTACTTC. It is translated as CAALGRTETQYF. The rearrangement uses TRBV5-3 and TRBJ2-5; weak D call: TRBD2 (6 bases). TRBV5-3 is labeled an ORF, and its function is uncertain. This CDR3 is built from 12 residues.

This clone was observed a few times. The CDR3: CAWTGGPGNTIYF. The CDR3 region has the DNA TGTGCCTGGACTGGAGGGCCTGGAAACACCATATATTTT. This sequence joins TRBV30 and TRBJ1-3; D gene unclear. V was shortened by 4 bases and J by 2 bases, with 9 bases between the two germline ends. Germline V gene sequence: CDR1 GTSNPN, CDR2 SVGIG (reference sequence). The CDR3 is 13 amino acids.

This chain uses TRBV5-5 with TRBJ2-1; D is possibly TRBD1 (5 bases). Trimming pared 2 bases from V and 12 bases from J, leaving 12 bases between. The CDR3 spans 12 residues. CDR1 and CDR2 (germline): SGHKS, YYEKEE (reference sequence). The CDR3, as DNA: TGTGCCAGCAGCTTCCCCATCCAGGGGCAGTTCTTC. It encodes CASSFPIQGQFF.

The V and J genes are TRBV6-5 and TRBJ1-5, with no clear D. Germline V lookup: CDR1 MNHEY, CDR2 SVGAGI. The V gene lost 4 bases and the J gene lost 0 bases, with 10 bases spanning the gap. This CDR3 has 15 residues. CDR3 region: CASSLGKYSNQPQHF. In nucleotides, the CDR3 is TGTGCCAGCAGTTTGGGGAAATATAGCAATCAGCCCCAGCATTTT.

The chain uses TRBV27 and TRBJ1-3, with a weak D call TRBD1 (5 bases). The V gene lost 2 bases and the J gene lost 4 bases, with 9 bases spanning the gap. This CDR3 spans 14 amino acids. Looked up from germline, CDR1 is MNHEY and CDR2 is SMNVEV (reference sequence). The CDR3 nucleotides read TGTGCCAGCAGTTTAGGTCAGGGAGGAAACACCATATATTTT. This gives the protein CASSLGQGGNTIYF.

The CDR3, as DNA: TGCAGCGTTAGGAGAGGGAGTGGTAGTGAGCAGTTCTTC. Translation gives CSVRRGSGSEQFF. The chain has TRBV29-1 and TRBJ2-1; a weak D match, TRBD2 (5 bases). The CDR3 contains 13 residues. The V gene lost 5 bases and the J gene lost 9 bases, with 17 bases spanning the gap. Germline V CDR1 and CDR2: SQVTM, ANQGSEA.

The gene calls are TRBV11-2 and TRBJ1-6, with D possibly TRBD1 on 6 matching bases. Germline V gene data show CDR1 as SGHAT and CDR2 as FQNNGV. The CDR3 has 15 amino acids. The ends were cut back, 2 bases at V and 6 bases at J, with 11 bases in the middle. CDR3 amino acids: CASSLSDSPNSPLHF. DNA of the CDR3: TGTGCCAGCAGCTTATCGGACAGCCCTAATTCACCCCTCCACTTT. The full variable domain, its missing parts supplied by reference TRBV11-2 and TRBJ1-6, is EAGVAQSPRYKIIEKRQSVAFWCNPISGHATLYWYQQILGQGPKLLIQFQNNGVVDDSQLPKDRFSAERLKGVDSTLKIQPAKLEDSAVYLCASSLSDSPNSPLHFGNGTRLTVT.

The rearrangement joins TRBV29-1 to TRBJ2-3, with D tentatively TRBD2 (7 bases). The germline gives CDR1 SQVTM, CDR2 ANQGSEA. This CDR3 contains 13 residues. V was clipped by 4 bases and J by 5 bases, with 13 bases between them. The CDR3 DNA reads TGCAGCGTTGGGGGGGGGCCGTTAGATACGCAGTATTTT. Translation gives CSVGGGPLDTQYF.

Remarks on this clone: Compared with germline, one end of the junction differs, possibly owing to a read error. Other DNA sequences from this sample encode an identical CDR3 as well. V gene TRBV19 combines with J gene TRBJ2-1; 8 bases agree with TRBD1. CDR3 size: 13 residues. Germline CDR1 reads LNHDA; CDR2 reads SQIVND (reference sequence). As DNA, the CDR3 is TGTGCCAGTAGTATAGTAAGGCAGGGGGCGCCGGTCTTC. As protein: CASSIVRQGAPVF.

This clone appeared a single time. The chain is built from TRBV18 and TRBJ1-6; 8 bases map to TRBD1. V shed 3 bases, J shed 0 bases, and the junction held 4 bases outside the gene matches. This CDR3 has 17 amino acids. Germline assignment: CDR1 KGHSH and CDR2 LQKENI. CDR3 residues: CASSPRTGSSYNSPLHF. In nucleotides, the CDR3 is TGTGCCAGCTCACCTCGGACAGGGAGCTCCTATAATTCACCCCTCCACTTT.

This clone was observed a single time. The gene calls are TRBV19 and TRBJ1-1; TRBD1 aligns across 7 bases. V shed 5 bases, J shed 3 bases, and the junction held 9 bases outside the gene matches. CDR1 LNHDA and CDR2 SQIVND come from the germline V gene (reference sequence). The CDR3 length is 15 residues. The DNA of the CDR3 is TGTGCCAGTAGTCTCCTCTTCGACAGGGACACTGAAGCTTTCTTT. Translated, it gives CASSLLFDRDTEAFF. Filled out from reference TRBV19 and TRBJ1-1, the complete variable domain reads DGGITQSPKYLFRKEGQNVTLSCEQNLNHDAMYWYRQDPGQGLRLIYYSQIVNDFQKGDIAEGYSVSREKKESFPLTVTSAQKNPTAFYLCASSLLFDRDTEAFFGQGTRLTVV.

The genes are TRBV12-5 and TRBJ2-3; TRBD1 matches at 10 bases. This CDR3 contains 14 residues. CDR1 LGHNT and CDR2 FRNRAP come from the germline V gene. After removal of 5 bases from V and 3 bases from J, the junction contained 2 bases not matched to a gene. CDR3 residues: CASGPGQGTDTQYF. In DNA, the CDR3 is TGTGCTAGTGGTCCGGGACAGGGGACAGATACGCAGTATTTT.

The chain is built from TRBV2 and TRBJ2-1, with D hard to call. In germline, CDR1 is SNHLY, CDR2 FYNNEI. This CDR3 spans 13 amino acids. The germline V and J ends were trimmed by 5 bases and 2 bases, with 7 bases remaining between them. CDR3 residues: CASSSQAYNEQFF. DNA of the CDR3: TGTGCCAGCAGTTCTCAGGCCTACAATGAGCAGTTCTTC.

This clone showed up just a few times. This chain links TRBV28 with TRBJ2-7, with TRBD2 matching over 10 bases. The CDR3 is 13 residues long. Germline V gene lookup returns CDR1 MDHEN and CDR2 SYDVKM. The junction had 9 bases not matched to a gene; V was cut back by 10 bases and J by 6 bases. The CDR3 sequence is CATKAGGPVEQYF. For the CDR3, the DNA is TGTGCCACCAAAGCGGGGGGGCCGGTCGAGCAGTACTTC.

This clone has only one observation. The V call is TRBV11-3, the J call TRBJ1-6; D gene ambiguous. CDR1 and CDR2 from the germline V gene are SGHNT and YENEEA. The length of the CDR3 is 15 residues. Trimming shortened V by 0 bases and J by 7 bases, and 10 bases separated the two germline ends. Here the CDR3 DNA reads TGTGCCAGCAGCTTAGATAGCCGTGGAAATTCACCCCTCCACTTT. It is translated as CASSLDSRGNSPLHF.